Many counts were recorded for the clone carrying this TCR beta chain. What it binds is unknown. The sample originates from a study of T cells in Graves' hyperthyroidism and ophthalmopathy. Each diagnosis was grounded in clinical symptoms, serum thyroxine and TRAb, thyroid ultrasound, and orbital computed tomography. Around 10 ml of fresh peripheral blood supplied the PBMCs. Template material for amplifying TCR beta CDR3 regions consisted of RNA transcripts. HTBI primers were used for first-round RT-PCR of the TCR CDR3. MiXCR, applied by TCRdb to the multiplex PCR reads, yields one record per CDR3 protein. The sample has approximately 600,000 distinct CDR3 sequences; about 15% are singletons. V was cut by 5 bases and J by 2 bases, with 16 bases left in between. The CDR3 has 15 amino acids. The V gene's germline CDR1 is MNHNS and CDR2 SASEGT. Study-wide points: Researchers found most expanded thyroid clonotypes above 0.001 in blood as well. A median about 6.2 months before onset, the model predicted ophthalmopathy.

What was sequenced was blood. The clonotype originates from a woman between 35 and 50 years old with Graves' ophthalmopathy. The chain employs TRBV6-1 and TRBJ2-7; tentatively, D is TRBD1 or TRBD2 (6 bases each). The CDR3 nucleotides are TGTGCCAGCAGTCCGGCCCCCGGGGGCCCCTACGAGCAGTACTTC. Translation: CASSPAPGGPYEQYF.